Below, 21 T cell receptor beta chains from the same sample are listed, as sequenced in a study of human T cells and chemical hapten exposure. TCRdb processed the RACE reads anew with MiXCR; each CDR3 protein has one entry. The table includes over 45,000 distinct CDR3 sequences, 9.3% detected once. Sample time point: patch test 1, 2 weeks after DPC sensitization. This sample's treatment: therapeutic diphenylcyclopropenone sensitization with weekly scalp DPC. The starting material was whole blood, obtained in connection with sensitization to the hapten diphenylcyclopropenone (DPC). All receptors derive from a middle-aged woman with alopecia areata. Some clones in this sample may be carry-over from other donors' samples.

The table lists this clonotype with many counts. This chain links TRBV4-3 with TRBJ2-3, with D unresolved. CDR1 and CDR2 (germline): LGHNA, YSLEER. Trimming cost V 0 bases and J 3 bases, with 10 bases left between them. The CDR3 totals 15 residues. CDR3 sequence (DNA): TGCGCCAGCAGCCAAGAAGGACCTGGTACAGATACGCAGTATTTT. Translation: CASSQEGPGTDTQYF.

This clonotype appeared many times. The J gene is TRBJ2-1, the V gene TRBV2, with 8 bases aligning to TRBD1. Germline trimming cut 7 bases from V and 9 bases from J; bases unmatched to any gene: 5. CDR1 SNHLY and CDR2 FYNNEI come from the germline V gene. This CDR3 is built from 12 residues. The CDR3 bases are TGTGCCAGCATCCAGGGGGCCGGTGAGCAGTTCTTC. This translates into CASIQGAGEQFF.

The sample holds many counts of this clonotype. The J gene is TRBJ2-1, the V gene TRBV7-3; TRBD1 matches 8 bases. This CDR3 region has 16 residues. V dropped 5 bases and J dropped 6; count of bases not matched to a gene: 12. Germline assignment: CDR1 SGHTA and CDR2 FQGTGA. The CDR3, as DNA: TGTGCCAGCAGCGGCCAAGTGGACAGGGATCCCAATGAGCAGTTCTTC. Protein product: CASSGQVDRDPNEQFF.

At least ten counts were recorded for this clonotype. This chain connects TRBV29-1 to TRBJ1-2; TRBD1 matches at 8 bases. Per the germline V gene, CDR1 is SQVTM and CDR2 is ANQGSEA. This CDR3 spans 14 amino acids. With V trimmed by 1 base and J by 4 bases, 5 bases remained unmatched. Here the CDR3 DNA reads TGCAGCGTTGAAGTAAGGACAGGGAGCTATGGCTACACCTTC. Translation gives CSVEVRTGSYGYTF.

This clonotype occurred many times. The chain has TRBV30 and TRBJ2-5; 7 bases map to TRBD1. The V and J ends lost 2 bases and 2 bases, in that order; junction bases with no gene match: 8. Looked up from germline, CDR1 is GTSNPN and CDR2 is SVGIG (reference sequence). The CDR3 length is 15 residues. The CDR3 region is CAWSKGNRGQETQYF. CDR3 bases: TGTGCCTGGAGTAAGGGGAACAGGGGTCAAGAGACCCAGTACTTC.

This clonotype was seen at least ten times. The genes are TRBV7-9 and TRBJ2-7; possibly TRBD2 for D (6 bases). The length of the CDR3 is 14 residues. The V gene's germline CDR1 is SEHNR and CDR2 FQNEAQ (reference sequence). The V and J ends lost 6 bases and 3 bases respectively, with 15 bases between them. The CDR3 DNA follows: TGTGCCAGCAGGACCGGAGGAGGGCGCTACGAGCAGTACTTC. Encoded protein: CASRTGGGRYEQYF.

The rearrangement joins TRBV20-1 to TRBJ2-7; no reliable D call. The CDR3 runs 12 residues. Trimming pared 4 bases from V and 4 bases from J, leaving 11 bases between. Germline lookup yields CDR1 DFQATT and CDR2 SNEGSKA (reference sequence). The CDR3 nucleotides read TGCAGTGCTACGGGTTTTCGGTACGAGCAGTACTTC. Translated: CSATGFRYEQYF.

The table lists this clonotype with many counts. The chain joins TRBV12-3 or TRBV12-4 to TRBJ2-7, with D uncertain. The V end lost 7 bases, the J end lost 2 bases, and 9 bases lay between the germline ends. The CDR3 totals 12 residues. The CDR3 protein is CASMGLTYEQYF. The CDR3 region has the DNA TGTGCCAGCATGGGCTTGACCTACGAGCAGTACTTC.

Regarding this clonotype: Lacking the conserved final phenylalanine or tryptophan, this CDR3 likely reflects a read error. The chain couples TRBV29-1 to TRBJ2-7; either TRBD1 or TRBD2 may supply D (6 bases each). V was clipped by 0 bases and J by 2 bases, with 14 bases between them. Germline CDR1 is SQVTM and CDR2 is ANQGSEA. The CDR3 consists of 15 residues. In nucleotides, the CDR3 is TGCAGCGTTGAAGATCCTACGGGGGCCCCCTACGAGCAGTACCTC. Protein: CSVEDPTGAPYEQYL.

This rearrangement joins TRBV6-5 to TRBJ1-5; D ambiguous. Trimming stripped 6 bases from V and 1 base from J, with 13 bases between. Germline V CDR1 and CDR2: MNHEY, SVGAGI. The CDR3 is 15 amino acids. The CDR3 spells CASRPAVQSNQPQHF. As DNA, the CDR3 is TGTGCCAGCAGACCTGCCGTCCAAAGCAATCAGCCCCAGCATTTT.

The genes are TRBV4-1 and TRBJ1-5; no firm D call. The V end was cut by 0 bases, the J end by 4 bases, with 7 bases between. Germline CDR1 MGHRA, CDR2 YSYEKL. The CDR3 spans 14 residues. The CDR3 region has the DNA TGCGCCAGCAGCCAAGATGGCAGGAATCAGCCCCAGCATTTT. Protein sequence: CASSQDGRNQPQHF.

This clonotype was found many times. The chain employs TRBV7-9 and TRBJ2-7; 8 nucleotides agree with TRBD1. The CDR3 is made up of 14 amino acids. Germline CDR1 reads SEHNR; CDR2 reads FQNEAQ (reference sequence). The V segment lost 4 bases and the J segment 6 bases; nucleotides outside the gene matches: 8. The CDR3 region is CASSSTGVGGEQYF. The CDR3 DNA follows: TGTGCCAGCAGCTCGACAGGGGTAGGGGGCGAGCAGTACTTC.

At least ten counts were recorded for this clonotype. CDR3 sequence reads: CASSRLGGQPQHF. As DNA, the CDR3 is TGTGCCAGCAGCCGATTGGGAGGTCAGCCCCAGCATTTT. The genes are TRBV7-3 and TRBJ1-5; D is unresolved. The CDR3 has 13 residues. The germline V and J ends were trimmed by 5 bases and 6 bases, with 11 bases remaining between them. Germline V gene lookup returns CDR1 SGHTA and CDR2 FQGTGA.

This clonotype has only a few counts. The rearrangement joins TRBV7-2 to TRBJ2-3; D might be TRBD1 (6 bases). Trimming shortened V by 4 bases and J by 2 bases, and 10 bases separated the two germline ends. The germline gives CDR1 SGHTA, CDR2 FQGNSA. The CDR3 consists of 14 residues. The CDR3 sequence: CASSSGTTTDTQYF. CDR3 sequence (DNA): TGTGCCAGCAGCTCCGGGACAACCACAGATACGCAGTATTTT.

The chain's CDR3 is CASSLEVNYGYTF. The CDR3 coding sequence is TGTGCCAGCAGCTTAGAGGTTAACTATGGCTACACCTTC. The V call is TRBV7-6, the J call TRBJ1-2; D ambiguous. Trimming took 1 base from V and 1 from J, leaving 4 bases between them. The CDR3 runs to 13 residues. Germline V gene sequence: CDR1 SGHVS, CDR2 FNYEAQ.

This clonotype was seen only a few times. The chain recombines TRBV7-9 with TRBJ2-7; the D is unclear. V was shortened by 5 bases and J by 2 bases, with 7 bases between the two germline ends. The CDR3 loop spans 12 amino acids. Germline CDR1 is SEHNR and CDR2 is FQNEAQ (reference sequence). DNA of the CDR3: TGTGCCAGCAGCCCCTTAGCCTACGAGCAGTACTTC. This encodes CASSPLAYEQYF.

V usage is TRBV7-2 and J usage is TRBJ2-5; no reliable D call. The CDR3 covers 15 residues. Germline CDR1 and CDR2: SGHTA and FQGNSA. Between the trimmed V and J ends, which lost 1 base and 0 bases, there was a span of 9 bases. CDR3 amino acids: CASSLVHGNQETQYF. Written as DNA, the CDR3 is TGTGCCAGCAGCTTAGTTCACGGTAACCAAGAGACCCAGTACTTC.

In this sample, this clonotype turned up many times. This chain's CDR3 is CASSPQGARYNSPLHF. Written as DNA, the CDR3 is TGTGCCAGCTCACCCCAGGGGGCGAGGTATAATTCACCCCTCCACTTT. This rearrangement joins TRBV18 to TRBJ1-6; TRBD1 agrees at 8 bases. The CDR3 sequence is 16 residues long. The V segment lost 3 bases and the J segment 4 bases; nucleotides outside the gene matches: 5. Germline V gene lookup returns CDR1 KGHSH and CDR2 LQKENI.

CDR3 in amino acids: CASSETTGGEQFF. The CDR3, as DNA: TGTGCCAGTAGTGAAACGACAGGGGGCGAGCAGTTCTTC. The gene calls are TRBV19 and TRBJ2-1, with 10 bases that match TRBD1. Per germline, CDR1 LNHDA and CDR2 SQIVND (reference sequence). V was pared by 5 bases and J by 10 bases, with 5 bases of the junction left unmatched. The CDR3 runs to 13 residues.

This clonotype was found many times. The V and J genes are TRBV27 and TRBJ1-2; 9 bases agree with TRBD1. J gave up 8 bases and V 5 bases, and 6 bases lay outside the gene matches. The germline gives CDR1 MNHEY, CDR2 SMNVEV (reference sequence). The length of the CDR3 is 13 residues. The DNA of the CDR3 is TGTGCCAGCAGTCAACGGACAGGGGAAGGCTACACCTTC. As protein: CASSQRTGEGYTF.

The J gene is TRBJ2-1, the V gene TRBV11-2, with no clear D. The CDR3 covers 14 residues. V lost 0 bases, J lost 0 bases, and 3 bases lay in between. From germline, CDR1 is SGHAT and CDR2 FQNNGV. This CDR3 reads CASSLDGSYNEQFF. In nucleotides, the CDR3 is TGTGCCAGCAGCTTAGATGGCTCCTACAATGAGCAGTTCTTC.